The clone carrying this T cell receptor (beta chain) was picked up a small number of times. Its specificity is unknown. Unique molecular identifiers were present in the TCR beta cDNA libraries. Around 500,000 cDNA molecules were obtained from roughly 1 to 10 million T cells. Each CDR3 protein gets one entry after TCRdb re-called the PCR reads with MiXCR. This sample yields hundreds of thousands of distinct CDR3 sequences, of which just under 30% are seen a single time; around 0.56% belongs to the top ten. The data are from a study of post-analysis software for immune sequencing data. At the level of the study: Some patients lacked subtype; others had relapsing-remitting, secondary progressive or progressive-relapsing disease.

Study-wide results and caveats: Strong same-batch co-clustering of samples appeared with F measure clustering. A significant reduction in normalized Chao1 diversity was observed in multiple sclerosis patients versus controls. Patients showed TRBV5-6, TRBV5-1 and TRBV20-1 among a few TRBV segments more frequent than in controls.

CDR3 size: 14 residues. Germline CDR1 and CDR2: SQVTM and ANQGSEA. With V trimmed by 2 bases and J by 8 bases, 9 bases remained unmatched. The TCR was taken from a girl aged 10 to 17 with multiple sclerosis. V usage is TRBV29-1 and J usage is TRBJ2-1, with 7 bases aligning to TRBD2. Input material: blood. The CDR3 region has the DNA TGCAGCGTTGAATTGGTGCGGGGGAGTGATGAGCAGTTCTTC. It codes for CSVELVRGSDEQFF.